This note documents a single T cell receptor (beta chain) sequence. After removal of 5 bases from V and 2 bases from J, the junction contained 4 bases not matched to a gene. CDR3 length: 14 amino acids. The V gene's germline CDR1 is DFQATT and CDR2 SNEGSKA (reference sequence). This record belongs to a study of T-cell reconstitution after alpha-beta-depleted transplantation in children. Unique molecular identifiers were incorporated during preparation of the TCRbeta library. TCRdb itself ran the PCR reads through MiXCR, one entry per CDR3 protein. The sample records about 420,000 distinct CDR3 sequences, 11% being singletons.

Sequencing was performed on PBMCs from the stem cell graft donor, taken from the stem cell graft. The chain joins TRBV20-1 to TRBJ2-1; 9 bases match TRBD2. This clonotype originated in a human donor who donated a stem cell graft to a child with acute myeloid leukemia. CDR3 sequence reads: CSARGGAAYNEQFF. The CDR3, as DNA: TGCAGTGCTCGCGGGGGGGCTGCCTACAATGAGCAGTTCTTC.